Shown below are 30 T cell receptor beta chains from a single sample sequenced in a study of blood T cell repertoires in COVID-19. Sequenced by immunoSEQ multiplex PCR; TCRdb stores in-frame clones only, minus some. The table shows roughly 80,000 clones, with 75% to 90% occurring only once. The specimen was peripheral blood. The receptors here all came from a man aged 60 to 75 with active or convalescent COVID-19.

The CDR3 coding sequence is TGTGCCAGCAGGGTCCGGGGGAAGGACTATGGCTACACCTTC. Translated: CASRVRGKDYGYTF. This chain joins TRBV2 and TRBJ1-2; TRBD1 is a possible D gene (5 bases). V lost 6 bases to trimming and J lost 3 bases, with 14 bases between them. The germline V gene encodes CDR1 SNHLY and CDR2 FYNNEI. The CDR3 length is 14 residues.

The J gene is TRBJ1-5, the V gene TRBV18; D unclear. The CDR3 loop spans 13 amino acids. Germline V lookup: CDR1 KGHSH, CDR2 LQKENI. Trimming stripped 3 bases from V and 5 bases from J, with 8 bases between. The CDR3 region is CASSPLRDQPQHF. CDR3 nucleotides: TGTGCCAGCTCACCCCTCCGGGATCAGCCCCAGCATTTT.

The gene calls are TRBV19 and TRBJ2-7; 14 bases map to TRBD2. CDR3 length: 15 amino acids. V trimming: 10 bases; J trimming: 0 bases; junction bases outside the gene matches: 5. Per the germline V gene, CDR1 is LNHDA and CDR2 is SQIVND (reference sequence). The CDR3 reads CATGTSGGSSYEQYF. For the CDR3, the DNA is TGTGCCACCGGGACTAGCGGGGGTAGCTCCTACGAGCAGTACTTC.

V usage is TRBV10-3 and J usage is TRBJ1-2, with a possible D match to TRBD1 (5 bases). The germline CDR1 and CDR2 sequences are ENHRY and SYGVKD. With 6 bases removed from V and 6 bases from J, the gap between germline ends came to 20 bases. The CDR3 has 15 amino acids. CDR3 sequence (DNA): TGTGCCATCAGCGCGGGACCGCGAAGAGTAGATGGCTACACCTTC. Amino acid sequence: CAISAGPRRVDGYTF.

The chain joins TRBV5-8 to TRBJ1-1, with D perhaps matching TRBD1 (5 bases). This CDR3 spans 13 amino acids. V lost 5 bases, J lost 11 bases, and 19 bases lay in between. The germline V gene has CDR1 SGHTS and CDR2 YDEGEE. In nucleotides, the CDR3 is TGTGCCAGCAGTTTTTCTCAGGGTAGTGGGGCTTTCTTT. It codes for CASSFSQGSGAFF.

The CDR3 loop is CASSLTGRGYTF. CDR3 DNA sequence: TGTGCCAGCAGTTTGACAGGGAGAGGCTACACCTTC. V is TRBV7-2 and J is TRBJ1-2; 7 nucleotides agree with TRBD1. CDR1 is SGHTA and CDR2 is FQGNSA in the germline V gene. V trimming: 6 bases; J trimming: 8 bases; junction bases outside the gene matches: 6. The CDR3 totals 12 residues.

The V call is TRBV2, the J call TRBJ1-5; 9 nucleotides align to TRBD1. The CDR3 length is 14 residues. Looked up from germline, CDR1 is SNHLY and CDR2 is FYNNEI. V was clipped by 6 bases and J by 6 bases; unmatched bases: 6. The CDR3 loop reads CASRGQGRIQPQHF. As DNA, the CDR3 is TGTGCCAGCAGGGGACAGGGTCGGATTCAGCCCCAGCATTTT.

On this clone itself: The junction departs from germline at one end; a sequencing error may be responsible. The chain has TRBV15 and TRBJ1-2; 8 bases match TRBD1. Per the germline V gene, CDR1 is LNHNV and CDR2 is YYDKDF (reference sequence). The CDR3 runs 14 residues. CDR3 loop: CATRRAGGSYGYTF. CDR3 in DNA: TGTGCCACCAGGAGAGCAGGGGGCAGCTATGGCTACACCTTC.

This clone was detected once. This rearrangement joins TRBV10-3 to TRBJ2-7; TRBD2 aligns across 9 bases. The ends lost 0 bases at V and 6 bases at J; junction bases unmatched: 9. Germline values: CDR1 ENHRY, CDR2 SYGVKD. The CDR3 has 16 amino acids. Written as DNA, the CDR3 is TGTGCCATCAGTGAGTCGAAGGCGGGGGGGCGGGTCGAGCAGTACTTC. Its protein product is CAISESKAGGRVEQYF.

The chain links TRBV4-1 to TRBJ1-2; unclear D gene. This CDR3 region has 14 residues. Trimming took 0 bases from V and 4 from J, leaving 9 bases between them. The germline CDR1 and CDR2 sequences are MGHRA and YSYEKL. The CDR3 here is CASSQDEEIYGYTF. Here the CDR3 DNA reads TGCGCCAGCAGCCAAGATGAGGAAATCTATGGCTACACCTTC.

This chain joins TRBV3-1 (or the pseudogene TRBV3-2) and TRBJ1-2; D might be TRBD1 (6 bases). Germline V lookup: CDR1 LGHDT, CDR2 YNNKEL (reference sequence). The length of the CDR3 is 12 residues. Deletions cut 2 bases from V and 8 bases from J, with 9 bases between. Here the CDR3 reads CASSQQGRGYTF. The CDR3 region has the DNA TGTGCCAGCAGCCAACAGGGGCGGGGCTACACCTTC.

This chain joins TRBV7-9 and TRBJ2-2; D is possibly TRBD2 (6 bases). CDR1 is SEHNR, CDR2 FQNEAQ, per germline (reference sequence). The V end lost 5 bases, the J end lost 6 bases, and 13 bases lay between the germline ends. This CDR3 has 14 amino acids. The CDR3 region is CASSKDGGSGELFF. CDR3 nucleotides: TGTGCCAGCAGCAAGGACGGAGGGTCCGGGGAGCTGTTTTTT. The variable domain in full, completed from reference TRBV7-9 and TRBJ2-2, reads DTGVSQNPRHKITKRGQNVTFRCDPISEHNRLYWYRQTLGQGPEFLTYFQNEAQLEKSRLLSDRFSAERPKGSFSTLEIQRTEQGDSAMYLCASSKDGGSGELFFGEGSRLTVL.

V and J are TRBV3-1 (or the pseudogene TRBV3-2) and TRBJ2-1; D unresolved. The CDR3 is 16 amino acids. Trimming left V 0 bases short and J 0 bases short, with 9 bases between. CDR1 is LGHDT and CDR2 is YNNKEL in the germline V gene (reference sequence). CDR3 in DNA: TGTGCCAGCAGCCAAGATTGGTCAGGCTCCTACAATGAGCAGTTCTTC. Amino acids: CASSQDWSGSYNEQFF.

V gene TRBV9 combines with J gene TRBJ2-1; 8 positions match TRBD2. Germline V lookup: CDR1 SGDLS, CDR2 YYNGEE. The V gene end was trimmed by 4 bases and the J gene end by 6 bases; junction bases not matched to a gene: 9. CDR3 length: 15 residues. CDR3 residues: CASSPRPGGVNEQFF. The CDR3 region has the DNA TGTGCCAGCAGCCCTCGACCGGGGGGGGTCAATGAGCAGTTCTTC.

The rearrangement joins TRBV7-3 to TRBJ2-3; tentative D call: TRBD2 (6 bases). V gave up 5 bases and J gave up 6 bases, with 9 bases separating them. The CDR3 is 12 residues long. Germline CDR1 reads SGHTA; CDR2 reads FQGTGA. The CDR3 loop reads CASSRGLDTQYF. The CDR3 DNA is TGTGCCAGCAGCCGGGGGTTGGATACGCAGTATTTT.

This chain joins TRBV4-1 and TRBJ2-1; D possibly corresponds to TRBD1 (7 bases). Trimming took off 4 bases at V and 9 bases at J, with 22 bases between the two ends. CDR3 size: 16 residues. In germline, CDR1 is MGHRA, CDR2 YSYEKL. This CDR3 is CASSLNGHRGGLEQFF. CDR3 coding DNA: TGCGCCAGCAGCCTTAACGGCCACAGGGGAGGTCTTGAGCAGTTCTTC.

This chain joins TRBV4-3 and TRBJ1-5, with 9 bases aligning to TRBD1. Germline V CDR1 and CDR2: LGHNA, YSLEER. V lost 3 bases, J lost 7 bases, and 7 bases stayed unmatched. The CDR3 has 15 amino acids. The CDR3 reads CASSQLQGAGQPQHF. CDR3 DNA: TGCGCCAGCAGCCAGCTACAGGGGGCAGGCCAGCCCCAGCATTTT.

The V and J genes are TRBV7-2 and TRBJ1-2; maybe TRBD1 (5 bases). CDR1 and CDR2 (germline): SGHTA, FQGNSA. This CDR3 spans 15 amino acids. V lost 5 bases and J 3 bases, leaving 16 bases between the germline ends. The CDR3 nucleotides are TGTGCCAGCAGCCCTAGGGGAGGAGAGCACTATGGCTACACCTTC. Its protein is CASSPRGGEHYGYTF.

This chain joins TRBV7-9 and TRBJ2-2; 9 bases map to TRBD1. The CDR3 is 17 residues long. From germline, CDR1 is SEHNR and CDR2 FQNEAQ (reference sequence). V was pared by 4 bases and J by 4 bases, with 10 bases of the junction left unmatched. The CDR3: CASSSELGTGSTGELFF. CDR3 DNA sequence: TGTGCCAGCAGCTCCGAATTAGGGACAGGGTCCACCGGGGAGCTGTTTTTT.

The chain links TRBV24-1 to TRBJ2-5; tentative D call: TRBD2 (7 bases). The V end lost 7 bases, the J end lost 1 base, and 15 bases lay between the germline ends. The CDR3 extends over 15 amino acids. The germline V gene encodes CDR1 KGHDR and CDR2 SFDVKD. The CDR3 region is CATSASGGPQETQYF. The CDR3 bases are TGTGCCACCAGCGCCTCCGGGGGGCCCCAAGAGACCCAGTACTTC.

This clone was counted once. The chain joins TRBV11-2 to TRBJ1-2; TRBD1 is a possible D gene (6 bases). The ends were cut back, 1 base at V and 1 base at J, with 16 bases in the middle. This CDR3 spans 17 amino acids. Germline-derived CDR1 and CDR2 are SGHAT and FQNNGV. As DNA, the CDR3 is TGTGCCAGCAGCTTAGTGCCACAGGGCCCATATAACTATGGCTACACCTTC. It specifies CASSLVPQGPYNYGYTF.

The rearrangement links TRBV9 to TRBJ2-1; TRBD2 is a possible D gene (6 bases). Germline values: CDR1 SGDLS, CDR2 YYNGEE. The V end was cut by 5 bases, the J end by 8 bases, with 14 bases between. The CDR3 consists of 13 residues. For the CDR3, the DNA is TGTGCCAGCAGTGGTTCTAGCGTCGATGAGCAGTTCTTC. Translation: CASSGSSVDEQFF.

The CDR3 sequence is CASSVQAGRETQYF. In nucleotides, the CDR3 is TGTGCCAGCAGCGTACAGGCGGGAAGGGAGACCCAGTACTTC. The V and J genes are TRBV9 and TRBJ2-5; D possibly corresponds to TRBD2 (6 bases). Germline V gives CDR1 SGDLS, CDR2 YYNGEE. The V end lost 1 base, the J end lost 5 bases, and 12 bases lay between the germline ends. The CDR3 is 14 residues long.

The V call is TRBV7-9, the J call TRBJ1-2; no definite D call. Germline lookup yields CDR1 SEHNR and CDR2 FQNEAQ (reference sequence). With 4 bases removed from V and 5 bases from J, the gap between germline ends came to 17 bases. The CDR3 loop spans 15 amino acids. The CDR3 coding sequence is TGTGCCAGCAGCTCCGCCCAGGTGGGCCGGTATGGCTACACCTTC. It codes for CASSSAQVGRYGYTF. Supplemented by reference TRBV7-9 and TRBJ1-2, the full variable domain reads DTGVSQNPRHKITKRGQNVTFRCDPISEHNRLYWYRQTLGQGPEFLTYFQNEAQLEKSRLLSDRFSAERPKGSFSTLEIQRTEQGDSAMYLCASSSAQVGRYGYTFGSGTRLTVV.

V gene TRBV11-2 combines with J gene TRBJ1-4; D possibly corresponds to TRBD1 (5 bases). The CDR3 is made up of 15 amino acids. CDR1 SGHAT and CDR2 FQNNGV come from the germline V gene. Trimming left V 7 bases short and J 4 bases short, with 16 bases between. CDR3 residues: CASTFQRTFNEKLFF. CDR3 DNA: TGTGCCAGCACCTTCCAGAGGACATTTAATGAAAAACTGTTTTTT.

The chain links TRBV5-1 to TRBJ1-2; 7 bases fit TRBD1. The trim removed 4 bases at V and 3 bases at J, leaving 6 bases unmatched. Germline lookup yields CDR1 SGHRS and CDR2 YFSETQ. The CDR3 sequence is 14 residues long. DNA for the CDR3: TGCGCCAGCAGCCCAACAGGGGAGGACTATGGCTACACCTTC. This translates into CASSPTGEDYGYTF.

The CDR3 reads CASSERDRGIEQYF. Written as DNA, the CDR3 is TGTGCCAGCAGTGAAAGGGACAGGGGGATCGAGCAGTACTTC. The genes are TRBV6-1 and TRBJ2-7; 11 bases agree with TRBD1. Germline V lookup: CDR1 MNHNS, CDR2 SASEGT. CDR3 length equals 14 residues. V gave up 2 bases and J gave up 6 bases; unmatched junction bases: 3.

The V and J genes are TRBV7-3 and TRBJ2-7, with 13 positions matching TRBD2. Losses at the gene ends were 5 bases for V and 3 bases for J; bases not matched to a gene: 13. In germline, CDR1 is SGHTA, CDR2 FQGTGA. This CDR3 comprises 18 residues. The CDR3 spells CASSPRTSGGHLVYEQYF. CDR3 sequence (DNA): TGTGCCAGCAGCCCCAGGACTAGCGGGGGCCACCTGGTCTACGAGCAGTACTTC.

This clone was seen more than once but under ten times. J is TRBJ2-1 and V is TRBV7-8, with TRBD2 as a possible D gene (6 bases). The CDR3 consists of 15 residues. Trimming shortened V by 5 bases and J by 2 bases, and 13 bases separated the two germline ends. Looked up from germline, CDR1 is SGHVS and CDR2 is FQNEAQ. The CDR3 reads CASSHRTGAYNEQFF. In nucleotides, the CDR3 is TGTGCCAGCAGCCACAGGACGGGGGCCTACAATGAGCAGTTCTTC.

This rearrangement joins TRBV5-6 to TRBJ1-4, with TRBD1 as a possible D gene (6 bases). The V and J ends lost 4 bases and 1 base respectively, with 8 bases between them. The CDR3 sequence is 14 residues long. CDR1 is SGHDT and CDR2 is YYEEEE in the germline V gene. CDR3 sequence reads: CASSRRGTNEKLFF. The DNA for the CDR3 is TGTGCCAGCAGCCGCAGGGGAACTAATGAAAAACTGTTTTTT.